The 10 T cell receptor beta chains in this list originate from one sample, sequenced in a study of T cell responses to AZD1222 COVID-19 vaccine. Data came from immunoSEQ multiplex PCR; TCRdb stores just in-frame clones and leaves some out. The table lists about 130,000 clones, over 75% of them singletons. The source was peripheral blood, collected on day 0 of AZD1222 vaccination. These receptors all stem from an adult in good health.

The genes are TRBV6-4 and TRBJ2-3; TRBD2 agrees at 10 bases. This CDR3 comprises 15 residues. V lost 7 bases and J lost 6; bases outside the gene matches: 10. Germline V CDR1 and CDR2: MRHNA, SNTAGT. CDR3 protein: CASTLLAGEWDTQYF. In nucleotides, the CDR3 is TGTGCCAGCACCCTCCTAGCGGGAGAGTGGGATACGCAGTATTTT.

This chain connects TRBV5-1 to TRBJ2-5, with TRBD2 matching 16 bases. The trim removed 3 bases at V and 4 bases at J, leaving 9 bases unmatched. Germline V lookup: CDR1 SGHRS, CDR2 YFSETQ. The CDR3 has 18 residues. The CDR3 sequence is CASSSGLAGGPVGETQYF. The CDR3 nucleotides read TGCGCCAGCAGCTCGGGACTAGCGGGAGGGCCCGTCGGAGAGACCCAGTACTTC.

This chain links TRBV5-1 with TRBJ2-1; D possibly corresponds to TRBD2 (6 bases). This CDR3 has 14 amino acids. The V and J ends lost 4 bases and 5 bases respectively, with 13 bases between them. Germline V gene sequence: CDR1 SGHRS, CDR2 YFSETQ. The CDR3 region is CASSPGLFHNEQFF. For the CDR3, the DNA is TGCGCCAGCAGCCCGGGACTCTTTCACAATGAGCAGTTCTTC.

CDR3 amino acids: CASSHGLAGGSHEQYF. The CDR3, as DNA: TGTGCCAGCAGCCACGGACTAGCGGGAGGATCCCACGAGCAGTACTTC. This chain uses TRBV7-2 with TRBJ2-7, with TRBD2 identical over 14 bases. V dropped 5 bases and J dropped 5; count of bases not matched to a gene: 8. The CDR3 runs 16 residues. Germline-derived CDR1 and CDR2 are SGHTA and FQGNSA.

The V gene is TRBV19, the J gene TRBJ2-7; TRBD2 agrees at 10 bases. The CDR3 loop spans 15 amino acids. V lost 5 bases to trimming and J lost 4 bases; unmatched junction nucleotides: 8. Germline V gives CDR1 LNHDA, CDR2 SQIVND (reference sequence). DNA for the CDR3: TGTGCCAGTAGTGCAAAAGCGGGAGGGCGGTACGAGCAGTACTTC. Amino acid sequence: CASSAKAGGRYEQYF.

In nucleotides, the CDR3 is TGTGCCAGCAGCGTATCGGGGTTGAACACTGAAGCTTTCTTT. This gives the protein CASSVSGLNTEAFF. The chain recombines TRBV9 with TRBJ1-1; D gene uncertain. Looked up from germline, CDR1 is SGDLS and CDR2 is YYNGEE. The CDR3 has 14 amino acids. With 1 base removed from V and 0 bases from J, the gap between germline ends came to 7 bases.

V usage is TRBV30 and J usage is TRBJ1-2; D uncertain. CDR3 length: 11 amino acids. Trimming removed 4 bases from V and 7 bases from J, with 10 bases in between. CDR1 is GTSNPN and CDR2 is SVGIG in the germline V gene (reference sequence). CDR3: CAWKAVRGYTF. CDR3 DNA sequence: TGTGCCTGGAAGGCGGTTCGTGGCTACACCTTC.

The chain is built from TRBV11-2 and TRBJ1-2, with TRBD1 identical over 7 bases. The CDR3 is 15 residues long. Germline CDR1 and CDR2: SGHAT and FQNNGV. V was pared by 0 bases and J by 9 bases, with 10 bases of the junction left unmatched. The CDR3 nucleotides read TGTGCCAGCAGCTTAGATCGCAGGGGGACCGCGAGCTACACCTTC. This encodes CASSLDRRGTASYTF. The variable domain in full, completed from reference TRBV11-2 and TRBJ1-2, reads EAGVAQSPRYKIIEKRQSVAFWCNPISGHATLYWYQQILGQGPKLLIQFQNNGVVDDSQLPKDRFSAERLKGVDSTLKIQPAKLEDSAVYLCASSLDRRGTASYTFGSGTRLTVV.

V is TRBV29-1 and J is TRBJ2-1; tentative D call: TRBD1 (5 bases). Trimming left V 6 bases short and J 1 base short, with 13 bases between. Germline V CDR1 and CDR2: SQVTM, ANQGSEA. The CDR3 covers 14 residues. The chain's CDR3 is CSVMTDTSYNEQFF. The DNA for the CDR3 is TGCAGCGTGATGACAGACACATCCTACAATGAGCAGTTCTTC.

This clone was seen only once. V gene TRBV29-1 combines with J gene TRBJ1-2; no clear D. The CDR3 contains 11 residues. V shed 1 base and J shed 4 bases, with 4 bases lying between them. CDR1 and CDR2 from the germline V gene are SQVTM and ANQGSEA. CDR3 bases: TGCAGCGTTGAAGGGTTCTATGGCTACACCTTC. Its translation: CSVEGFYGYTF.